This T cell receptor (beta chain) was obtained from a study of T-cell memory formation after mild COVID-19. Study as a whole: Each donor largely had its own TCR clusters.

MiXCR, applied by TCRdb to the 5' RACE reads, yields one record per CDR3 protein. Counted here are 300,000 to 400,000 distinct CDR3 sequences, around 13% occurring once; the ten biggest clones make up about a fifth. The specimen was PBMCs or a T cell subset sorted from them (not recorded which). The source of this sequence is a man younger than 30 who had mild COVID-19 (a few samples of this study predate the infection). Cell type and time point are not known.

CDR3 protein: CASSHGTGDYGYTF. The CDR3 bases are TGTGCCAGCAGCCACGGGACAGGGGACTATGGCTACACCTTC. The J gene is TRBJ1-2, the V gene TRBV4-2; 10 bases agree with TRBD1. CDR3 length: 14 residues. The germline gives CDR1 LGHNA, CDR2 YNFKEQ. The trim removed 3 bases at V and 3 bases at J, leaving 1 base unmatched.